Below are 2 T cell receptor beta chains sequenced from a single sample in a study of blood T cells in healthy people across ages (dated by TCRdb to the mid-2010s). Preparation of the library involved 5' RACE. The sequencing machine was an Illumina HiSeq 2500. A second PCR of roughly 6 to 11 cycles was run with a J-beta primer mix and a sample-barcoded 5' primer. The public reads were run again by TCRdb, first through fastp at Q25 and then through MiXCR, and only productive beta chains were kept. When rows share a CDR3 protein, they turn into one entry using the most common DNA and genes. Recorded for this sample are some 370,000 distinct CDR3 sequences; over 45% of them occurred a single time. Around 49% of the sample is held by the ten biggest clonotypes. Specimen: blood. Source of these receptors: a man in his sixties in good health.

J is TRBJ2-3 and V is TRBV7-9; D might be TRBD1 (5 bases). This CDR3 region has 19 residues. CDR1 and CDR2 from the germline V gene are SEHNR and FQNEAQ (reference sequence). V lost 5 bases, J lost 0 bases, and 24 bases lay in between. CDR3 in DNA: TGTGCCAGCAGCGCCGTGGGGCGGCCTTGGGCCCCGAGCACAGATACGCAGTATTTT. Translated: CASSAVGRPWAPSTDTQYF.

The genes are TRBV28 and TRBJ1-4, with unresolved D. The CDR3 sequence is 17 residues long. V was clipped by 5 bases and J by 2 bases, with 18 bases between them. The germline V gene has CDR1 MDHEN and CDR2 SYDVKM. The CDR3 coding sequence is TGTGCCAGCAGTCCCGAGGCAGGACCTATCACTAATGAAAAACTGTTTTTT. Protein product: CASSPEAGPITNEKLFF.